These 18 T cell receptor beta chains were sequenced from one sample in a study of cytomegalovirus exposure and HLA in healthy donors. The PCR was carried out with 60 Vbeta primers and 13 Jbeta primers. Here immunoSEQ multiplex PCR was the method, and the copy in TCRdb shows in-frame clones only, minus some. The table lists fewer than 200,000 clones, approximately 73% of them singletons. Sequencing was carried out using PBMCs. The receptors were gathered from a man aged 50-59 years in good health and CMV-seronegative.

This clone appeared a few times. The rearrangement joins TRBV5-1 to TRBJ1-1; D is unclear. The V end lost 2 bases, the J end lost 0 bases, and 8 bases lay between the germline ends. Germline V gene lookup returns CDR1 SGHRS and CDR2 YFSETQ. This CDR3 is 14 amino acids long. The CDR3 DNA reads TGCGCCAGCAGCTTACAACAGATGAACACTGAAGCTTTCTTT. Protein: CASSLQQMNTEAFF.

The CDR3 spells CASSPEMDREQYF. The CDR3, as DNA: TGTGCCAGCTCACCAGAGATGGACAGGGAGCAGTACTTC. The chain uses TRBV18 and TRBJ2-7, with 7 nucleotides matching TRBD1. V was pared by 2 bases and J by 7 bases, with 5 bases of the junction left unmatched. The length of the CDR3 is 13 residues. Germline-derived CDR1 and CDR2 are KGHSH and LQKENI. Looking up the rest from reference TRBV18 and TRBJ2-7 gives the full variable domain: NAGVMQNPRHLVRRRGQEARLRCSPMKGHSHVYWYRQLPEEGLKFMVYLQKENIIDESGMPKERFSAEFPKEGPSILRIQQVVRGDSAAYFCASSPEMDREQYFGPGTRLTVT.

This clone has only one observation. The junction and the germline gene differ at one end; a read error may be behind it. This sequence joins TRBV6-5 and TRBJ1-1; D may be TRBD1 (5 bases). This CDR3 is 14 amino acids long. In germline, CDR1 is MNHEY, CDR2 SVGAGI. DNA of the CDR3: TGTGCCAGCAGCCAGGGATCTCGGAACACTGGAGCTTTCTTT. This sequence encodes CASSQGSRNTGAFF.

This rearrangement joins TRBV5-1 to TRBJ2-1; tentatively, D is TRBD2 (6 bases). CDR1 is SGHRS and CDR2 is YFSETQ in the germline V gene. V lost 4 bases and J 7 bases, leaving 18 bases between the germline ends. The CDR3 contains 15 residues. CDR3 protein: CASSPGLLSVNEQFF. The CDR3 DNA is TGCGCCAGCAGCCCGGGACTCCTCAGTGTGAATGAGCAGTTCTTC.

The rearrangement joins TRBV7-3 to TRBJ1-1; 7 nucleotides agree with TRBD1. The CDR3 totals 14 residues. Germline-derived CDR1 and CDR2 are SGHTA and FQGTGA. J gave up 5 bases and V 3 bases, and 6 bases lay outside the gene matches. CDR3 region: CASSFRDRRTEAFF. Here the CDR3 DNA reads TGTGCCAGCAGCTTCCGGGACAGAAGGACTGAAGCTTTCTTT. Full variable domain (remainder filled in from reference TRBV7-3 and TRBJ1-1): GAGVSQTPSNKVTEKGKYVELRCDPISGHTALYWYRQSLGQGPEFLIYFQGTGAADDSGLPNDRFFAVRPEGSVSTLKIQRTERGDSAVYLCASSFRDRRTEAFFGQGTRLTVV.

This clone was recorded once. The chain carries TRBV29-1 and TRBJ2-2, with a tentative D call TRBD2 (7 bases). The germline gives CDR1 SQVTM, CDR2 ANQGSEA. V was clipped by 4 bases and J by 6 bases, with 15 bases between them. This CDR3 contains 14 residues. The CDR3, as DNA: TGCAGCGTTGTAGGAGGGGGGGCCTCCGGGGAGCTGTTTTTT. It encodes CSVVGGGASGELFF.

The chain uses TRBV2 and TRBJ2-6; D gene unclear. From germline, CDR1 is SNHLY and CDR2 FYNNEI. The germline V and J ends were trimmed by 7 bases and 2 bases, with 3 bases remaining between them. The CDR3 extends over 12 amino acids. CDR3 sequence (DNA): TGTGCCAGCACCACTGGGGCCAACGTCCTGACTTTC. Its protein is CASTTGANVLTF.

The V and J genes are TRBV5-1 and TRBJ2-3, with 12 bases aligning to TRBD2. This CDR3 spans 18 amino acids. Per the germline V gene, CDR1 is SGHRS and CDR2 is YFSETQ. J was trimmed by 6 bases and V by 3 bases; bases with no gene match: 14. The CDR3 DNA sequence: TGCGCCAGCAGCTCCTCCCCGGGACTAGCGGGTGGAAAGGATACGCAGTATTTT. It is translated as CASSSSPGLAGGKDTQYF.

This clone turned up a few times. The rearrangement uses TRBV2 and TRBJ2-3; D remains ambiguous. The CDR3 covers 15 residues. CDR1 is SNHLY, CDR2 FYNNEI, per germline. Trimming took 3 bases from V and 2 from J, leaving 12 bases between them. The CDR3: CASSDGRYFTDTQYF. CDR3 coding DNA: TGTGCCAGCAGTGACGGTCGGTATTTCACAGATACGCAGTATTTT.

This clone was seen more than once but under ten times. The rearrangement links TRBV11-2 to TRBJ1-6; the match to TRBD1 covers 8 bases. Trimming cost V 6 bases and J 6 bases; bases outside gene matches: 10. Germline V gives CDR1 SGHAT, CDR2 FQNNGV. This CDR3 has 16 residues. Here the CDR3 reads CASSRTDRGPNSPLHF. The CDR3 DNA reads as TGTGCCAGCAGTCGAACCGACAGGGGACCTAATTCACCCCTCCACTTT.

The V gene is TRBV5-1, the J gene TRBJ1-5, with 7 bases lining up with TRBD1. Per germline, CDR1 SGHRS and CDR2 YFSETQ. The CDR3 consists of 14 residues. With V trimmed by 5 bases and J by 2 bases, 4 bases remained unmatched. CDR3: CASRQGEGNQPQHF. DNA of the CDR3: TGCGCCAGCAGGCAGGGGGAGGGCAATCAGCCCCAGCATTTT.

The genes are TRBV7-9 and TRBJ2-5; D is unresolved. V was trimmed by 1 base and J by 5 bases, leaving 8 bases between them. CDR3 length: 13 amino acids. Germline-derived CDR1 and CDR2 are SEHNR and FQNEAQ (reference sequence). As DNA, the CDR3 is TGTGCCAGCAGCTTAGTCGGTACGGAGACCCAGTACTTC. It is translated as CASSLVGTETQYF.

The table lists this clone with a few counts. This chain connects TRBV7-9 to TRBJ1-2; 12 positions match TRBD1. Unmatched junction bases numbered 5, after V lost 5 bases and J lost 4 bases. This CDR3 region has 15 residues. Germline CDR1 is SEHNR and CDR2 is FQNEAQ (reference sequence). In nucleotides, the CDR3 is TGTGCCAGCAGCGCCGGGACAGGGGGCATCTATGGCTACACCTTC. Residues: CASSAGTGGIYGYTF.

The CDR3 protein is CASSIPGYYGYTF. The CDR3 DNA reads as TGTGCCAGTAGTATCCCCGGGTACTATGGCTACACCTTC. The chain employs TRBV19 and TRBJ1-2, with D uncertain. V lost 3 bases to trimming and J lost 3 bases, with 8 bases between them. The CDR3 covers 13 residues. Germline CDR1 and CDR2: LNHDA and SQIVND (reference sequence).

The chain carries TRBV29-1 and TRBJ2-7; 7 bases are a match to TRBD1. Germline V gives CDR1 SQVTM, CDR2 ANQGSEA. V lost 4 bases and J lost 3; bases outside the gene matches: 12. The CDR3 covers 15 residues. CDR3 DNA: TGCAGCGTTGCCTCTCTGAGGGGGCTCTTCTACGAGCAGTACTTC. Translated: CSVASLRGLFYEQYF.

The genes are TRBV2 and TRBJ2-3; D possibly corresponds to TRBD1 (7 bases). The CDR3 has 15 amino acids. V was shortened by 6 bases and J by 0 bases, with 13 bases between the two germline ends. CDR1 SNHLY and CDR2 FYNNEI come from the germline V gene. The DNA for the CDR3 is TGTGCCAGCAGCCGCGGGGACAGAAGCACAGATACGCAGTATTTT. This encodes CASSRGDRSTDTQYF.

The rearrangement uses TRBV7-2 and TRBJ2-3; 10 bases agree with TRBD1. The CDR3 runs to 16 residues. CDR1 and CDR2 from the germline V gene are SGHTA and FQGNSA. V dropped 3 bases and J dropped 5; count of bases not matched to a gene: 8. The CDR3 sequence: CASSLGGTGARDTQYF. In DNA, the CDR3 is TGTGCCAGCAGCTTGGGGGGGACAGGGGCTCGAGATACGCAGTATTTT.

The gene calls are TRBV29-1 and TRBJ2-5; 8 positions match TRBD1. The CDR3 has 13 amino acids. The V gene's germline CDR1 is SQVTM and CDR2 ANQGSEA. Germline trimming cut 3 bases from V and 5 bases from J; bases unmatched to any gene: 5. The CDR3 loop is CSVDRGLGETQYF. As DNA, the CDR3 is TGCAGCGTTGACAGGGGGCTCGGGGAGACCCAGTACTTC.